This record covers a single T cell receptor beta chain. The antigen is not known. The data originate from a study of T cells after yellow fever vaccination. CDR3 length equals 11 residues. V was pared by 6 bases and J by 4 bases, with 4 bases between. Germline CDR1 reads SGHRS; CDR2 reads YFSETQ. MiXCR, applied by TCRdb to the 5' RACE reads, yields one record per CDR3 protein. The table has more than 300,000 distinct CDR3 sequences, approximately 11% seen once; the top ten hold approximately 3%. Study observations and caveats: Post-booster samples contained most primary-vaccination clones (approximately 96% CD4, around 89% CD8). Clonotypes appearing in both CD4 and CD8 compartments existed, and their share was small.

The gene calls are TRBV5-1 and TRBJ2-2; D not resolved. Source: CD4+ T cells sorted from PBMCs, taken 45 days after the yellow fever booster vaccination. The sequence was obtained from a man younger than 35 who received the YFV17D yellow fever vaccine. In DNA, the CDR3 is TGCGCCAGCACAACCACCGGGGAGCTGTTTTTT. Translated: CASTTTGELFF.